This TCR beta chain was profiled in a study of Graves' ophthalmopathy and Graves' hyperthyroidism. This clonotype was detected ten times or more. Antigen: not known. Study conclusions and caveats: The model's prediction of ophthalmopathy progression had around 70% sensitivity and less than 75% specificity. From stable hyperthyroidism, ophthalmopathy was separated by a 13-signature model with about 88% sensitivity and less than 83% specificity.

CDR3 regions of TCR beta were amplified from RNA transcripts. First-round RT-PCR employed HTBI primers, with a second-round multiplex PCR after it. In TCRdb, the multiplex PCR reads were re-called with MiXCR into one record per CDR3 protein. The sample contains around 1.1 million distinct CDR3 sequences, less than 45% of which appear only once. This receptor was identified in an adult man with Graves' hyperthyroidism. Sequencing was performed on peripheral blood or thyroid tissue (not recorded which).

The DNA for the CDR3 is TGTGCCATCAGGAGGGGGTACACTGAAGCTTTCTTT. Translating gives CAIRRGYTEAFF. J is TRBJ1-1 and V is TRBV10-3; D is possibly TRBD1 (6 bases). Trimming shortened V by 6 bases and J by 3 bases, and 8 bases separated the two germline ends. The length of the CDR3 is 12 residues. CDR1 and CDR2 from the germline V gene are ENHRY and SYGVKD.